Presented here are 9 T cell receptor beta chains from one specimen sequenced in a study of blood T cell repertoires in COVID-19. Here immunoSEQ multiplex PCR was the method, and the copy in TCRdb shows in-frame clones only, minus some. In the table there are approximately 300,000 clones, 80% to 90% of which are singletons. The sequencing input was peripheral blood. The receptor set was obtained from a woman in her forties or fifties with COVID-19, enrolled during active disease.

V gene TRBV5-1 combines with J gene TRBJ2-7; TRBD2 matches 8 bases. V trimming: 4 bases; J trimming: 4 bases; junction bases outside the gene matches: 13. The CDR3 sequence is 16 residues long. Germline V lookup: CDR1 SGHRS, CDR2 YFSETQ. The CDR3 protein is CASSPTGGGGKYEQYF. The CDR3 nucleotides read TGCGCCAGCAGCCCCACGGGAGGGGGAGGCAAATACGAGCAGTACTTC.

The rearrangement links TRBV10-2 to TRBJ2-7; no clear D. Germline V CDR1 and CDR2: WSHSY, SAAADI. The CDR3 spans 12 residues. V lost 8 bases and J lost 4, with 12 bases in between. This CDR3 reads CASLDNQYEQYF. The CDR3 DNA is TGCGCCAGCCTCGATAACCAGTACGAGCAGTACTTC.

The rearrangement links TRBV7-9 to TRBJ2-1; 8 nucleotides agree with TRBD2. The CDR3 extends over 15 amino acids. V shed 2 bases and J 5 bases; nucleotides not matched to a gene: 5. Germline values: CDR1 SEHNR, CDR2 FQNEAQ (reference sequence). The CDR3 nucleotides read TGTGCCAGCAGCTTAATGATAGCGGGGAACAATGAGCAGTTCTTC. Protein sequence: CASSLMIAGNNEQFF.

The chain employs TRBV7-3 and TRBJ2-3; D is possibly TRBD2 (5 bases). Trimming removed 1 base from V and 4 bases from J, with 6 bases in between. The CDR3 covers 13 residues. Germline CDR1 and CDR2: SGHTA and FQGTGA. This chain's CDR3 is CASSLRAADTQYF. CDR3 nucleotides: TGTGCCAGCAGCTTAAGAGCGGCAGATACGCAGTATTTT.

The rearrangement uses TRBV13 and TRBJ1-2; D is unclear. The V end lost 4 bases, the J end lost 0 bases, and 21 bases lay between the germline ends. The CDR3 runs to 18 residues. Germline V gene data show CDR1 as PRHDT and CDR2 as FYEKMQ (reference sequence). This chain's CDR3 is CASSSQQSLEPPNYGYTF. The CDR3 DNA is TGTGCCAGCAGCTCCCAACAGAGCCTTGAACCCCCTAACTATGGCTACACCTTC.

The chain links TRBV7-2 to TRBJ2-7; D is possibly TRBD2 (5 bases). V was pared by 0 bases and J by 1 base, with 10 bases between. In germline, CDR1 is SGHTA, CDR2 FQGNSA. CDR3 length: 15 residues. The DNA of the CDR3 is TGTGCCAGCAGCTTAGCGGCGACTACATCCTACGAGCAGTACTTC. Translating gives CASSLAATTSYEQYF.

This clone was picked up a small number of times. V gene TRBV11-2 combines with J gene TRBJ2-7; 8 bases map to TRBD1. After removal of 7 bases from V and 2 bases from J, the junction contained 7 bases not matched to a gene. CDR3 length: 14 residues. Germline-derived CDR1 and CDR2 are SGHAT and FQNNGV. The CDR3: CASNGQGSTYEQYF. Written as DNA, the CDR3 is TGTGCCAGCAACGGACAGGGCTCGACCTACGAGCAGTACTTC.

This chain's CDR3 is CASSVDGQGAWETQYF. The CDR3, as DNA: TGTGCCAGCAGCGTAGATGGGCAGGGGGCATGGGAGACCCAGTACTTC. The chain couples TRBV9 to TRBJ2-5; 8 bases are shared with TRBD1. Germline V gene data show CDR1 as SGDLS and CDR2 as YYNGEE. V shed 0 bases and J 5 bases; nucleotides not matched to a gene: 9. The CDR3 is made up of 16 amino acids.

The rearrangement uses TRBV30 and TRBJ1-5; D gene uncertain. The CDR3 contains 13 residues. Trimming took off 3 bases at V and 5 bases at J, with 11 bases between the two ends. The germline gives CDR1 GTSNPN, CDR2 SVGIG (reference sequence). The CDR3 protein is CAWRGIGDQPQHF. Here the CDR3 DNA reads TGTGCCTGGAGGGGGATCGGGGATCAGCCCCAGCATTTT. Full variable domain (missing parts from reference TRBV30 and TRBJ1-5): SQTIHQWPATLVQPVGSPLSLECTVEGTSNPNLYWYRQAAGRGLQLLFYSVGIGQISSEVPQNLSASRPQDRQFILSSKKLLLSDSGFYLCAWRGIGDQPQHFGDGTRLSIL.